The clone carrying this TCR beta chain came up a few times. The antigen remains undetermined. This specimen comes from a study of cytomegalovirus exposure and HLA in healthy donors. Background on the study: Around 180 million T cells yielded 100 million or so unique TCR beta sequences in earlier analysis. Findings and caveats of the study: Association of a missense DCLRE1C variant with TCR beta V- and J-gene trimming was reported in a later analysis. Most TCR sequences were rare, but some public TCRs occurred in many donors. TCR association rates varied by HLA locus in a later analysis, with DRB1 highest and HLA-C lowest.

CDR1 and CDR2 from the germline V gene are MNHNS and SASEGT. The CDR3 runs 16 residues. V was cut by 0 bases and J by 4 bases, with 14 bases left in between. A multiplex PCR was run with 60 Vbeta primers and 13 Jbeta primers. Clones were sequenced by immunoSEQ multiplex PCR, and TCRdb holds only the in-frame ones, with some missing. The table includes 130,000 or so clones, roughly 85% detected once. Sample: PBMCs. V is TRBV6-1 and J is TRBJ2-3; D is possibly TRBD2 (6 bases). The sequence was collected from a middle-aged man in good health and CMV-seronegative. For the CDR3, the DNA is TGTGCCAGCAGTGAAGCGTATATGGGCGGGGCAGATACGCAGTATTTT. This translates into CASSEAYMGGADTQYF.